The present T cell receptor beta chain was sequenced within a study of blood T cell repertoires in COVID-19. Overall study context: COVID-19 samples, acute and convalescent, were from the United States, Italy and Spain. From T cells, B-cell-depleted T cells, or PBMCs came the material, which was cDNA or gDNA.

Per the original data handling: Reference gene primer amplification gave nucleated cell count estimates. Profiling relied on immunoSEQ multiplex PCR, and the TCRdb table lists in-frame clones only, not all of them. The V and J calls and clone size come from that table; D and trimming were worked out from the DNA. The sample shows 400,000 or so clones, around nine tenths of them seen only once. This sequence was found in a human donor in a cohort sampled during active COVID-19. Sequenced material: peripheral blood.

In DNA, the CDR3 is TGTGCCAGCAGTCGCGACAGGGATCCGGCTGGCTACACCTTC. Its protein product is CASSRDRDPAGYTF. The chain joins TRBV27 to TRBJ1-2, with TRBD1 matching 7 bases. CDR3 length: 14 amino acids. V lost 5 bases to trimming and J lost 7 bases; unmatched junction nucleotides: 10. CDR1 is MNHEY and CDR2 is SMNVEV in the germline V gene (reference sequence).